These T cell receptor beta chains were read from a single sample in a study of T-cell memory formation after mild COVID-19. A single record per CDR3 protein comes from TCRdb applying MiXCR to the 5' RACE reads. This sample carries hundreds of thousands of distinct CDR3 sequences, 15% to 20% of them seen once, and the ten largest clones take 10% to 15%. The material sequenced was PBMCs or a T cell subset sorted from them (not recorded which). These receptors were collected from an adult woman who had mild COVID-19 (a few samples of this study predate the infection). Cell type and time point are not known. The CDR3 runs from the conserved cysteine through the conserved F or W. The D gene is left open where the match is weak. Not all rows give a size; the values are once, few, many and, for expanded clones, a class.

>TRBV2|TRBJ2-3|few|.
CASSELGSGVSTDTQYF
TGTGCCAGCAGTGAACTGGGTAGCGGAGTTAGCACAGATACGCAGTATTTT
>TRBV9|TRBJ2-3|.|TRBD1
CASSVGTGTTDTQYF
TGTGCCAGCAGCGTAGGGACAGGGACCACAGATACGCAGTATTTT
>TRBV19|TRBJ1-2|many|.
CASSIDRNYGYTF
TGTGCCAGTAGTATCGACAGGAACTATGGCTACACCTTC
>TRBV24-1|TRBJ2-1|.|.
CATSARGGGVFDEQFF
TGTGCCACCAGTGCTCGAGGGGGAGGTGTTTTTGATGAGCAGTTCTTC
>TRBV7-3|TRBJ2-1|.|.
CASSLAASTEQFF
TGTGCCAGCAGCTTAGCGGCTTCTACGGAGCAGTTCTTC
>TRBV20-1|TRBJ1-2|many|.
CSALGARYGYTF
TGCAGCGCTCTCGGGGCACGCTATGGCTACACCTTC
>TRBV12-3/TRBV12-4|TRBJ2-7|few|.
CASSLSGNHEQYF
TGTGCCAGCAGTTTATCGGGGAACCACGAGCAGTACTTC
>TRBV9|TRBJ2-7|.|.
CASSEPDRPQNEQYF
TGTGCCAGCAGCGAACCCGACAGGCCACAGAACGAGCAGTACTTC
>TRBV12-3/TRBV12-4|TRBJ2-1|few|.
CASRKDGTHEQFF
TGTGCCAGCAGAAAGGACGGTACACATGAGCAGTTCTTC
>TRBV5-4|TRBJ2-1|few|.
CASSFVASAGNEQFF
TGTGCCAGCAGCTTTGTCGCCAGCGCGGGGAATGAGCAGTTCTTC
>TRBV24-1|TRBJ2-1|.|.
CATSDLTAPSYNEQFF
TGTGCCACCAGTGATTTAACCGCACCATCTTACAATGAGCAGTTCTTC
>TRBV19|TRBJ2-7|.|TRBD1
CASSMSGQTYEQYF
TGTGCCAGTAGTATGTCGGGACAGACCTACGAGCAGTACTTC
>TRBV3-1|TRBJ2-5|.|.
CASSRSGPGTQYF
TGTGCCAGCAGCCGCTCCGGGCCGGGGACCCAGTACTTC
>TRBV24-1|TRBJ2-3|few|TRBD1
CATSDWPGQGSDTQYF
TGTGCCACCAGTGATTGGCCGGGACAGGGGTCCGATACGCAGTATTTT
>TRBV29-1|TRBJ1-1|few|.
CSVRGSSMNTEAFF
TGCAGCGTTCGAGGCAGTTCAATGAACACTGAAGCTTTCTTT
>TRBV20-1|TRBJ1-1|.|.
CSARDWSRTLEMNTEAFF
TGCAGTGCTAGAGATTGGTCCAGGACCCTCGAGATGAACACTGAAGCTTTCTTT
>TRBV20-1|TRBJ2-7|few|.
CSARGYVAYEQYF
TGCAGTGCTAGGGGGTACGTGGCCTACGAGCAGTACTTC
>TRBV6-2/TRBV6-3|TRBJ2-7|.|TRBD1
CASSGPGQGVYEQYF
TGTGCCAGCAGTGGACCGGGACAGGGGGTCTACGAGCAGTACTTC
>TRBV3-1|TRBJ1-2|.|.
CASSQAGVGYTF
TGTGCCAGCAGCCAAGCAGGGGTTGGCTACACCTTC
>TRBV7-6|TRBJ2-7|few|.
CASRPDGSSSYEQYF
TGTGCCAGCAGACCAGACGGTTCAAGCTCCTACGAGCAGTACTTC
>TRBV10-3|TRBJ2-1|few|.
CATSDWDNEQFF
TGTGCCACCTCGGACTGGGACAATGAGCAGTTCTTC
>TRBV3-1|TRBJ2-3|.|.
CASSRRRAGSTDTQYF
TGTGCCAGCAGCCGCAGGAGGGCAGGGAGCACAGATACGCAGTATTTT
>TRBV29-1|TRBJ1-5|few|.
CSVEESNQPQHF
TGCAGCGTTGAGGAGAGCAATCAGCCCCAGCATTTT
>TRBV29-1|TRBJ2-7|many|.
CSVTPGNGRYEQYF
TGCAGCGTGACCCCGGGAAATGGGCGCTACGAGCAGTACTTC
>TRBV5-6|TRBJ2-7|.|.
CASSRQGSQRF
TGTGCCAGCAGCCGACAAGGCTCACAGCGGTTC
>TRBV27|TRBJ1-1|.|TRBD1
CASSRQGVGTEAFF
TGTGCCAGCAGTAGACAGGGGGTAGGGACTGAAGCTTTCTTT
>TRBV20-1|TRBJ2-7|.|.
CSARDGGYEQYF
TGCAGTGCTAGAGATGGTGGCTACGAGCAGTACTTC
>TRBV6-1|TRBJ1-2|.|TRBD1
CASSVGTGLESYTF
TGTGCCAGCAGTGTTGGGACAGGGTTGGAGAGCTACACCTTC
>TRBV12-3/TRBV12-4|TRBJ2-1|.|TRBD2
CASGNLAGTYNEQFF
TGTGCCAGCGGAAACTTAGCGGGCACCTACAATGAGCAGTTCTTC
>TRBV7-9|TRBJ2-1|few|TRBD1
CASTPGQGLYNEQFF
TGTGCCAGCACCCCGGGACAGGGATTATACAATGAGCAGTTCTTC
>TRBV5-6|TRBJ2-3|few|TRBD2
CASSREGRGSDTQYF
TGTGCCAGCAGCCGGGAGGGTAGGGGGTCAGATACGCAGTATTTT
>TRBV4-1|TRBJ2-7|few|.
CASSQDPGRGSYEQYF
TGCGCCAGCAGCCAAGATCCGGGGAGAGGCTCCTACGAGCAGTACTTC
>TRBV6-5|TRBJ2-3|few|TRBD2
CASRPSTSGRAPDTQYF
TGTGCCAGCAGACCCTCCACTAGCGGGAGGGCCCCAGATACGCAGTATTTT
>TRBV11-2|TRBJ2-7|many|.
CASSLGGGSSYEQYF
TGTGCCAGCAGTTTGGGGGGAGGAAGCTCCTACGAGCAGTACTTC
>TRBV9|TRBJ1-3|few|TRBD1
CASSVGDRGAGNTIYF
TGTGCCAGCAGCGTAGGGGACAGGGGTGCTGGAAACACCATATATTTT